The 10 T cell receptor beta chains listed next were all sequenced from one sample in a study of cytomegalovirus exposure and HLA in healthy donors. The PCR was carried out with 60 Vbeta primers and 13 Jbeta primers. TCRdb keeps only in-frame clones here, not all; method: immunoSEQ multiplex PCR. Its table records around 40,000 clones. The sample taken for sequencing was PBMCs. The origin of the receptors is a human donor in good health.

This chain uses TRBV2 with TRBJ1-2, with 10 nucleotides matching TRBD1. After removal of 5 bases from V and 6 bases from J, the junction contained 6 bases not matched to a gene. The CDR3 length is 14 residues. CDR1 is SNHLY and CDR2 is FYNNEI in the germline V gene. The DNA of the CDR3 is TGTGCCAGCAGTCCTGACAGGGGGCGAGATGGCTACACCTTC. This sequence encodes CASSPDRGRDGYTF.

The chain recombines TRBV19 with TRBJ1-1; 7 positions match TRBD1. Germline values: CDR1 LNHDA, CDR2 SQIVND (reference sequence). The CDR3 totals 13 residues. V lost 8 bases and J lost 1; bases outside the gene matches: 4. The CDR3 DNA reads TGTGCCAGTTATGAGGGGGCGAACACTGAAGCTTTCTTT. Its translation is CASYEGANTEAFF. Complete variable domain (other parts from reference TRBV19 and TRBJ1-1): DGGITQSPKYLFRKEGQNVTLSCEQNLNHDAMYWYRQDPGQGLRLIYYSQIVNDFQKGDIAEGYSVSREKKESFPLTVTSAQKNPTAFYLCASYEGANTEAFFGQGTRLTVV.

This chain links TRBV11-3 with TRBJ2-2; 9 nucleotides align to TRBD1. Germline V gives CDR1 SGHNT, CDR2 YENEEA. V was clipped by 8 bases and J by 7 bases; unmatched bases: 5. CDR3 length: 13 amino acids. The CDR3, as DNA: TGTGCCAGCGCACGACAGGGGGACGGGGAGCTGTTTTTT. Translation gives CASARQGDGELFF.

The chain links TRBV7-9 to TRBJ1-5; possible D gene TRBD1, 5 bases. CDR1 is SEHNR, CDR2 FQNEAQ, per germline (reference sequence). Between the trimmed V and J ends, which lost 5 bases and 7 bases, there was a span of 18 bases. CDR3 length equals 15 residues. As DNA, the CDR3 is TGTGCCAGCAGCCTAGAGTGGGGGGATGGACAGCCCCAGCATTTT. This codes for CASSLEWGDGQPQHF.

This chain connects TRBV27 to TRBJ1-5; D is undetermined. Germline V gives CDR1 MNHEY, CDR2 SMNVEV (reference sequence). Trimming took 3 bases from V and 3 from J, leaving 12 bases between them. CDR3 size: 15 residues. The CDR3 protein is CASSFGAGINQPQHF. In DNA, the CDR3 is TGTGCCAGCAGTTTCGGCGCGGGCATCAATCAGCCCCAGCATTTT.

The chain has TRBV19 and TRBJ2-1, with 9 bases aligning to TRBD2. This CDR3 has 14 amino acids. Trimming removed 6 bases from V and 7 bases from J; junction bases left unmatched: 7. Germline loops: CDR1 LNHDA, CDR2 SQIVND (reference sequence). The CDR3 region has the DNA TGTGCCAGTAGCGCGGGGGGGCCGGGGAATGAGCAGTTCTTC. It codes for CASSAGGPGNEQFF.

The V call is TRBV25-1, the J call TRBJ2-1, with D unresolved. CDR1 and CDR2 (germline): MGHDK, SYGVNS. Trimming removed 3 bases at V and 0 bases at J, with 9 bases between. The CDR3 totals 15 residues. CDR3 protein: CASSDAQDSYNEQFF. The CDR3 DNA sequence: TGTGCCAGCAGTGATGCGCAGGACTCCTACAATGAGCAGTTCTTC. The full variable domain, with the rest looked up from reference TRBV25-1 and TRBJ2-1, is EADIYQTPRYLVIGTGKKITLECSQTMGHDKMYWYQQDPGMELHLIHYSYGVNSTEKGDLSSESTVSRIRTEHFPLTLESARPSHTSQYLCASSDAQDSYNEQFFGPGTRLTVL.

The chain has TRBV2 and TRBJ2-7; 11 bases are a match to TRBD1. CDR1 is SNHLY and CDR2 is FYNNEI in the germline V gene. The CDR3 extends over 15 amino acids. V gave up 5 bases and J gave up 3 bases; unmatched junction bases: 6. The CDR3 spells CASSPGTGGDYEQYF. DNA of the CDR3: TGTGCCAGCAGTCCCGGGACAGGGGGTGACTACGAGCAGTACTTC.

The chain has TRBV18 and TRBJ2-7; 11 bases agree with TRBD2. CDR1 and CDR2 from the germline V gene are KGHSH and LQKENI. The CDR3 loop spans 15 amino acids. Unmatched junction bases numbered 3, after V lost 3 bases and J lost 2 bases. CDR3 in DNA: TGTGCCAGCTCACCTAGCGGGGGGGTCGCCTACGAGCAGTACTTC. Protein product: CASSPSGGVAYEQYF.

V gene TRBV19 combines with J gene TRBJ2-7; 11 bases are a match to TRBD1. Per the germline V gene, CDR1 is LNHDA and CDR2 is SQIVND (reference sequence). V gave up 5 bases and J gave up 4 bases; unmatched junction bases: 4. This CDR3 region has 14 residues. The CDR3 reads CASSPGTGGYEQYF. In DNA form, the CDR3 reads TGTGCCAGTAGTCCCGGGACAGGGGGTTACGAGCAGTACTTC. Variable domain in full (rest from reference TRBV19 and TRBJ2-7): DGGITQSPKYLFRKEGQNVTLSCEQNLNHDAMYWYRQDPGQGLRLIYYSQIVNDFQKGDIAEGYSVSREKKESFPLTVTSAQKNPTAFYLCASSPGTGGYEQYFGPGTRLTVT.